The rows below give T cell receptor beta chains drawn from one sample of a study of T-cell memory formation after mild COVID-19. TCRdb itself ran the 5' RACE reads through MiXCR, one entry per CDR3 protein. The data contain hundreds of thousands of distinct CDR3 sequences, roughly 14% of them singletons. Sequenced input: PBMCs or a T cell subset sorted from them (not recorded which). The receptors were sampled from an adult woman who had mild COVID-19 (a few samples of this study predate the infection). Cell type and time point are not known. Each CDR3 is given with its conserved first and last residue. A D gene is named only where the DNA matches it firmly. Clone size is stated in some rows and not others, as once, few, many or a class when expanded.

clone_size: .; v_call: TRBV12-3/TRBV12-4; d_call: .; j_call: TRBJ2-1; cdr3_aa: CASSLAPSVNEQFF; cdr3_nt: TGTGCCAGCAGTTTAGCGCCTAGCGTCAATGAGCAGTTCTTC
clone_size: once; v_call: TRBV20-1; d_call: TRBD2; j_call: TRBJ2-1; cdr3_aa: CSAHGTSGRGNEQFF; cdr3_nt: TGCAGTGCTCATGGCACTAGCGGGAGAGGCAATGAGCAGTTCTTC
clone_size: .; v_call: TRBV20-1; d_call: .; j_call: TRBJ1-2; cdr3_aa: CSASGAKDSYGYTF; cdr3_nt: TGCAGTGCCAGTGGAGCCAAAGACAGCTATGGCTACACCTTC
clone_size: few; v_call: TRBV10-2; d_call: TRBD2; j_call: TRBJ2-2; cdr3_aa: CASSGLAANTGELFF; cdr3_nt: TGCGCCAGCAGTGGACTAGCTGCGAACACCGGGGAGCTGTTTTTT
clone_size: .; v_call: TRBV6-2/TRBV6-3; d_call: TRBD2; j_call: TRBJ2-3; cdr3_aa: CASSKGLAGAGSDTQYF; cdr3_nt: TGTGCCAGCAGTAAGGGACTAGCGGGAGCTGGCTCAGATACGCAGTATTTT
clone_size: few; v_call: TRBV20-1; d_call: TRBD2; j_call: TRBJ2-2; cdr3_aa: CSAREGGSSAGELFF; cdr3_nt: TGCAGTGCTAGAGAGGGCGGGAGTAGTGCCGGGGAGCTGTTTTTT
clone_size: few; v_call: TRBV29-1; d_call: .; j_call: TRBJ2-5; cdr3_aa: CSVAWETQYF; cdr3_nt: TGCAGCGTTGCATGGGAGACCCAGTACTTC
clone_size: .; v_call: TRBV12-3/TRBV12-4; d_call: .; j_call: TRBJ1-6; cdr3_aa: CASSLSLGSSPLHF; cdr3_nt: TGTGCCAGCAGTTTGAGTCTGGGCTCTTCACCCCTCCACTTT
clone_size: .; v_call: TRBV7-3; d_call: TRBD2; j_call: TRBJ2-2; cdr3_aa: CASSRRASGAGELFF; cdr3_nt: TGTGCCAGCAGCCGGAGGGCTAGCGGGGCCGGGGAGCTGTTTTTT
clone_size: few; v_call: TRBV6-5; d_call: TRBD1; j_call: TRBJ1-2; cdr3_aa: CASSPGTGSYHSYGYTF; cdr3_nt: TGTGCCAGCAGTCCCGGGACAGGGAGTTATCACTCCTATGGCTACACCTTC
clone_size: .; v_call: TRBV24-1; d_call: .; j_call: TRBJ2-3; cdr3_aa: CATSSDTDTQYF; cdr3_nt: TGTGCCACCAGTTCGGATACAGATACGCAGTATTTT
clone_size: .; v_call: TRBV7-2; d_call: .; j_call: TRBJ2-7; cdr3_aa: CASSLPGTSSYEQYF; cdr3_nt: TGTGCCAGCAGCTTACCCGGGACATCCTCCTACGAGCAGTACTTC
clone_size: .; v_call: TRBV9; d_call: .; j_call: TRBJ2-1; cdr3_aa: CASNAEQGYNEQFF; cdr3_nt: TGTGCCAGCAATGCTGAACAGGGATACAATGAGCAGTTCTTC
clone_size: many; v_call: TRBV5-6; d_call: .; j_call: TRBJ2-3; cdr3_aa: CASSPPGTDYGRQYF; cdr3_nt: TGTGCCAGCAGCCCCCCAGGGACAGATTACGGGAGGCAGTATTTT
clone_size: .; v_call: TRBV4-2; d_call: TRBD2; j_call: TRBJ2-5; cdr3_aa: CASSQGPQREGQETQYF; cdr3_nt: TGTGCCAGCAGCCAAGGCCCCCAGCGGGAGGGCCAAGAGACCCAGTACTTC
clone_size: .; v_call: TRBV25-1; d_call: .; j_call: TRBJ2-3; cdr3_aa: CASTHGGVSTDTQYF; cdr3_nt: TGTGCCAGCACCCACGGAGGGGTTAGCACAGATACGCAGTATTTT
clone_size: .; v_call: TRBV6-6; d_call: .; j_call: TRBJ2-1; cdr3_aa: CASKETTSYNEQFF; cdr3_nt: TGTGCCAGCAAGGAGACTACGTCCTACAATGAGCAGTTCTTC
clone_size: few; v_call: TRBV4-1; d_call: TRBD2; j_call: TRBJ2-1; cdr3_aa: CASSSRRGGGASDEQFF; cdr3_nt: TGCGCCAGCAGCTCCCGGCGGGGCGGGGGGGCCTCCGATGAGCAGTTCTTC
clone_size: .; v_call: TRBV20-1; d_call: TRBD1; j_call: TRBJ1-4; cdr3_aa: CSANPGGGNEKLFF; cdr3_nt: TGCAGTGCAAACCCAGGGGGCGGGAATGAAAAACTGTTTTTT
clone_size: few; v_call: TRBV11-3; d_call: TRBD2; j_call: TRBJ2-3; cdr3_aa: CASSSTSGGNTQYF; cdr3_nt: TGTGCCAGCAGCTCGACTAGCGGGGGCAATACGCAGTATTTT
clone_size: .; v_call: TRBV2; d_call: TRBD1; j_call: TRBJ2-1; cdr3_aa: CASSEGTGAREQFF; cdr3_nt: TGTGCCAGCAGTGAGGGGACAGGGGCAAGGGAGCAGTTCTTC
clone_size: many; v_call: TRBV5-1; d_call: TRBD1; j_call: TRBJ1-2; cdr3_aa: CASSPTGGPTNGYTF; cdr3_nt: TGCGCCAGCAGCCCGACAGGGGGTCCGACCAATGGCTACACCTTC
clone_size: .; v_call: TRBV4-3; d_call: TRBD1; j_call: TRBJ1-1; cdr3_aa: CASSLGTETVTEAFF; cdr3_nt: TGCGCCAGCAGCCTTGGGACAGAGACTGTCACTGAAGCTTTCTTT
clone_size: many; v_call: TRBV7-8; d_call: .; j_call: TRBJ1-5; cdr3_aa: CASSPQGAWQPQHF; cdr3_nt: TGTGCCAGCAGTCCTCAAGGGGCATGGCAGCCCCAGCATTTT
clone_size: many; v_call: TRBV5-5; d_call: .; j_call: TRBJ1-2; cdr3_aa: CASSSPPGRMGYTF; cdr3_nt: TGTGCCAGCAGCTCCCCCCCGGGGAGAATGGGCTACACCTTC
clone_size: .; v_call: TRBV6-2/TRBV6-3; d_call: .; j_call: TRBJ2-5; cdr3_aa: CASQPRGPRETQYF; cdr3_nt: TGTGCCAGCCAACCCCGAGGACCCCGGGAGACCCAGTACTTC
clone_size: .; v_call: TRBV11-2; d_call: .; j_call: TRBJ2-3; cdr3_aa: CASSLIPGGFADTQYF; cdr3_nt: TGTGCCAGCAGCTTAATTCCAGGGGGGTTTGCAGATACGCAGTATTTT
clone_size: .; v_call: TRBV4-1; d_call: .; j_call: TRBJ2-7; cdr3_aa: CASSHVLGEQYF; cdr3_nt: TGCGCCAGCAGCCATGTCTTAGGCGAGCAGTACTTC
clone_size: few; v_call: TRBV3-1; d_call: .; j_call: TRBJ1-1; cdr3_aa: CASSQAGPPIF; cdr3_nt: TGTGCCAGCAGCCAAGCGGGTCCTCCAATCTTT
clone_size: few; v_call: TRBV5-6; d_call: .; j_call: TRBJ1-6; cdr3_aa: CASSFQNSPLHF; cdr3_nt: TGTGCCAGCAGCTTTCAGAATTCACCCCTCCACTTT
clone_size: .; v_call: TRBV6-2/TRBV6-3; d_call: TRBD1; j_call: TRBJ1-2; cdr3_aa: CASTLGTGFSYGYTF; cdr3_nt: TGTGCCAGCACCCTCGGGACAGGGTTCTCGTATGGCTACACCTTC
clone_size: .; v_call: TRBV5-4; d_call: TRBD1; j_call: TRBJ2-7; cdr3_aa: CASSEEQGVSYEQYF; cdr3_nt: TGTGCCAGCAGTGAGGAGCAGGGGGTTTCCTACGAGCAGTACTTC
clone_size: few; v_call: TRBV25-1; d_call: TRBD1; j_call: TRBJ1-1; cdr3_aa: CASSESGTVNLLGAFF; cdr3_nt: TGTGCCAGCAGTGAGTCCGGGACAGTAAACCTGTTAGGGGCTTTCTTT
clone_size: .; v_call: TRBV29-1; d_call: TRBD1; j_call: TRBJ1-1; cdr3_aa: CSVQGESRTEAFF; cdr3_nt: TGCAGCGTGCAGGGGGAGAGTCGCACTGAAGCTTTCTTT
clone_size: few; v_call: TRBV29-1; d_call: .; j_call: TRBJ2-3; cdr3_aa: CSVESGVGLTDTQYF; cdr3_nt: TGCAGCGTTGAGTCTGGGGTGGGGCTCACAGATACGCAGTATTTT
clone_size: .; v_call: TRBV30; d_call: .; j_call: TRBJ1-1; cdr3_aa: CAWVGNTEAFF; cdr3_nt: TGTGCCTGGGTCGGTAACACTGAAGCTTTCTTT
clone_size: .; v_call: TRBV7-3; d_call: .; j_call: TRBJ2-3; cdr3_aa: CASSLGQTLSTDTQYF; cdr3_nt: TGTGCCAGCAGCTTAGGGCAGACACTTAGCACAGATACGCAGTATTTT
clone_size: many; v_call: TRBV3-1; d_call: .; j_call: TRBJ2-7; cdr3_aa: CASSSDLGKSSYEQYF; cdr3_nt: TGTGCCAGCAGCTCCGACCTAGGAAAAAGCTCCTACGAGCAGTACTTC
clone_size: few; v_call: TRBV7-3; d_call: .; j_call: TRBJ2-2; cdr3_aa: CASGRTVTGELFF; cdr3_nt: TGTGCCAGCGGTCGGACGGTCACCGGGGAGCTGTTTTTT
clone_size: few; v_call: TRBV12-3/TRBV12-4; d_call: .; j_call: TRBJ2-2; cdr3_aa: CASSFTGGTNTGELFF; cdr3_nt: TGTGCCAGCAGTTTCACTGGCGGGACCAACACCGGGGAGCTGTTTTTT
clone_size: few; v_call: TRBV5-6; d_call: TRBD2; j_call: TRBJ2-1; cdr3_aa: CASSAAGGPHNEQFF; cdr3_nt: TGTGCCAGCAGCGCCGCGGGAGGCCCCCACAATGAGCAGTTCTTC
clone_size: .; v_call: TRBV4-1; d_call: TRBD1; j_call: TRBJ1-1; cdr3_aa: CASRDRGNTEAFF; cdr3_nt: TGCGCCAGCAGGGACAGGGGGAACACTGAAGCTTTCTTT
clone_size: many; v_call: TRBV7-9; d_call: TRBD1; j_call: TRBJ2-7; cdr3_aa: CASSFGTGSYEQYF; cdr3_nt: TGTGCCAGCAGCTTCGGGACAGGCTCCTACGAGCAGTACTTC
clone_size: .; v_call: TRBV24-1; d_call: .; j_call: TRBJ2-5; cdr3_aa: CATSDLRSGRAQYF; cdr3_nt: TGTGCCACCAGTGATTTGCGGAGCGGTCGGGCCCAGTACTTC
clone_size: .; v_call: TRBV6-6; d_call: TRBD1; j_call: TRBJ1-5; cdr3_aa: CASRFTGGNQPQHF; cdr3_nt: TGTGCCAGCAGGTTCACAGGGGGCAATCAGCCCCAGCATTTT
clone_size: few; v_call: TRBV20-1; d_call: .; j_call: TRBJ2-3; cdr3_aa: CSAAGTDTQYF; cdr3_nt: TGCAGTGCTGCCGGTACGGATACGCAGTATTTT
clone_size: few; v_call: TRBV6-6; d_call: TRBD1; j_call: TRBJ1-6; cdr3_aa: CASSYGGTGRALHF; cdr3_nt: TGTGCCAGCAGTTACGGCGGGACAGGGAGGGCCCTCCACTTT
clone_size: few; v_call: TRBV18; d_call: TRBD2; j_call: TRBJ2-3; cdr3_aa: CASSRWTSGAGADTQYF; cdr3_nt: TGTGCCAGCTCACGGTGGACTAGCGGCGCGGGGGCAGATACGCAGTATTTT